This passage covers 25 T cell receptor beta chains from one sample sequenced in a study of T-cell memory formation after mild COVID-19. Each CDR3 protein gets one entry after TCRdb re-called the 5' RACE reads with MiXCR. The sample carries 400,000 or so distinct CDR3 sequences, about 21% recorded once. The sequenced sample was PBMCs or a T cell subset sorted from them (not recorded which). Every receptor here comes from an adult woman who had mild COVID-19 (a few samples of this study predate the infection). Cell type and time point are not known.

This clonotype was counted between two and nine times. The chain recombines TRBV29-1 with TRBJ2-5; maybe TRBD1 (5 bases). Deletions cut 7 bases from V and 5 bases from J, with 14 bases between. The CDR3 runs to 12 residues. Germline V gene sequence: CDR1 SQVTM, CDR2 ANQGSEA. This CDR3 is CSALGASETQYF. In nucleotides, the CDR3 is TGCAGCGCCCTAGGGGCGAGCGAGACCCAGTACTTC.

This clonotype was counted ten times or more. This chain uses TRBV6-4 with TRBJ2-3, with 11 bases matching TRBD2. The CDR3 loop spans 14 amino acids. Germline CDR1 reads MRHNA; CDR2 reads SNTAGT. Losses at the gene ends were 0 bases for V and 14 bases for J; bases not matched to a gene: 7. For the CDR3, the DNA is TGTGCCAGCAGTGACTCACTAGCGGGAGCAAAAGTGTATTTT. Translation gives CASSDSLAGAKVYF.

This clonotype was picked up many times. This sequence joins TRBV7-9 and TRBJ2-3, with D uncertain. CDR1 and CDR2 (germline): SEHNR, FQNEAQ (reference sequence). This CDR3 is built from 12 residues. V was shortened by 4 bases and J by 6 bases, with 8 bases between the two germline ends. The CDR3 loop reads CASSSTADTQYF. DNA for the CDR3: TGTGCCAGCAGCTCGACTGCGGATACGCAGTATTTT.

The count of this clonotype is one. The J gene is TRBJ2-7, the V gene TRBV7-2; D call uncertain. V was trimmed by 3 bases and J by 7 bases, leaving 13 bases between them. The CDR3 is 13 amino acids. CDR1 SGHTA and CDR2 FQGNSA come from the germline V gene. Here the CDR3 DNA reads TGTGCCAGCAGCTTGGGCGGCTGGGGTGAGCAGTACTTC. Protein sequence: CASSLGGWGEQYF.

The rearrangement uses TRBV12-3 or TRBV12-4 and TRBJ2-7, with TRBD1 matching over 9 bases. V lost 4 bases to trimming and J lost 6 bases; unmatched junction nucleotides: 4. The CDR3 sequence is 13 residues long. CDR3 protein: CASSWGQGSEQYF. The DNA for the CDR3 is TGTGCCAGCAGTTGGGGACAGGGTTCCGAGCAGTACTTC.

For this clonotype: Sequence at one end of the junction differs from germline and may be a read error. The CDR3 bases are TGTGACAGCAGTCGGGACCCCGGGGGTAACAATGAGCAGTTCTTC. Amino acids: CDSSRDPGGNNEQFF. The chain is built from TRBV6-4 and TRBJ2-1, with D possibly matching TRBD2 (6 bases). This CDR3 region has 15 residues. In germline, CDR1 is MRHNA, CDR2 SNTAGT.

This CDR3 is CASSPLGTAEQYF. CDR3 DNA: TGTGCCAGCTCACCATTGGGCACAGCCGAGCAGTACTTC. The chain combines TRBV18 with TRBJ2-7; D remains ambiguous. With 2 bases removed from V and 6 bases from J, the gap between germline ends came to 11 bases. Per germline, CDR1 KGHSH and CDR2 LQKENI. This CDR3 contains 13 residues.

A note on this clonotype: The junction differs from germline at one of its ends, possibly a read error. The chain employs TRBV30 and TRBJ1-5; unclear D gene. In germline, CDR1 is GTSNPN, CDR2 SVGIG (reference sequence). This CDR3 contains 14 residues. The CDR3 here is CAWSVRPSSQPQHF. CDR3 nucleotides: TGTGCCTGGAGTGTACGGCCTAGCAGTCAGCCCCAGCATTTT.

This clonotype was seen only a few times. The chain has TRBV7-2 and TRBJ2-2; 7 bases line up with TRBD2. Germline V gene sequence: CDR1 SGHTA, CDR2 FQGNSA. V was clipped by 2 bases and J by 8 bases; unmatched bases: 5. The CDR3 extends over 14 amino acids. As DNA, the CDR3 is TGTGCCAGCAGCTTAAAGGGAGGGTATGGGGAGCTGTTTTTT. This encodes CASSLKGGYGELFF.

The chain combines TRBV7-2 with TRBJ2-1, with D perhaps TRBD1 (6 bases). V dropped 5 bases and J dropped 4 bases, with 12 bases sitting between them. The CDR3 covers 14 residues. The V gene's germline CDR1 is SGHTA and CDR2 FQGNSA. CDR3 region: CASSPRTAYNEQFF. The CDR3 DNA is TGTGCCAGCAGCCCCCGGACAGCTTACAATGAGCAGTTCTTC.

This clonotype was recorded a few times. This chain uses TRBV7-9 with TRBJ1-1; D uncertain. The CDR3 has 14 amino acids. V shed 4 bases and J shed 1 base, with 10 bases lying between them. In germline, CDR1 is SEHNR, CDR2 FQNEAQ (reference sequence). This chain's CDR3 is CASSSSAKNTEAFF. The CDR3 coding sequence is TGTGCCAGCAGCTCCTCGGCCAAGAACACTGAAGCTTTCTTT. Full variable domain (rest looked up from reference TRBV7-9 and TRBJ1-1): DTGVSQNPRHKITKRGQNVTFRCDPISEHNRLYWYRQTLGQGPEFLTYFQNEAQLEKSRLLSDRFSAERPKGSFSTLEIQRTEQGDSAMYLCASSSSAKNTEAFFGQGTRLTVV.

The chain joins TRBV13 to TRBJ2-1; TRBD2 matches at 13 bases. Germline V CDR1 and CDR2: PRHDT, FYEKMQ (reference sequence). The ends lost 5 bases at V and 8 bases at J; junction bases unmatched: 9. The CDR3 is 16 residues long. The CDR3 nucleotides read TGTGCCAGCAGCCCCCGGACTAGCGGGAGAAGCCATGAGCAGTTCTTC. The encoded protein is CASSPRTSGRSHEQFF.

The chain uses TRBV24-1 and TRBJ2-1; no clear D gene. V dropped 5 bases and J dropped 8 bases, with 6 bases sitting between them. This CDR3 contains 11 residues. The germline V gene has CDR1 KGHDR and CDR2 SFDVKD. CDR3 DNA: TGTGCCACCAGTGGGGTAGATGAGCAGTTCTTC. Translating it yields CATSGVDEQFF.

The chain employs TRBV3-1 and TRBJ2-7; D is uncertain. Per germline, CDR1 LGHDT and CDR2 YNNKEL (reference sequence). The CDR3 runs 16 residues. The V gene lost 0 bases and the J gene lost 0 bases, with 12 bases spanning the gap. In DNA, the CDR3 is TGTGCCAGCAGCCAAGAACGGCGAACCTCCTCCTACGAGCAGTACTTC. This codes for CASSQERRTSSYEQYF.

The genes are TRBV6-2 or TRBV6-3 and TRBJ2-1; D may be TRBD2 (5 bases). The germline CDR1 and CDR2 sequences are MNHEY and SVGEGT. This CDR3 region has 13 residues. Trimming stripped 4 bases from V and 6 bases from J, with 10 bases between. CDR3 sequence reads: CASSLLGVNEQFF. In DNA, the CDR3 is TGTGCCAGCAGTTTGCTCGGGGTCAATGAGCAGTTCTTC.

CDR3 sequence (DNA): TGTGCCAGCAGCCACACCGGGAGTGGAAAAGAGACCCAGTACTTC. Translated, it gives CASSHTGSGKETQYF. The chain couples TRBV9 to TRBJ2-5; tentative D call: TRBD2 (6 bases). Deletions cut 4 bases from V and 3 bases from J, with 16 bases between. The germline V gene encodes CDR1 SGDLS and CDR2 YYNGEE. CDR3 size: 15 residues.

This clonotype was counted a few times. The gene calls are TRBV5-1 and TRBJ1-2; possibly TRBD1 for D (5 bases). Per the germline V gene, CDR1 is SGHRS and CDR2 is YFSETQ. The V and J ends lost 1 base and 4 bases respectively, with 11 bases between them. The CDR3 spans 14 residues. The chain's CDR3 is CASSLNPGPYGYTF. Here the CDR3 DNA reads TGCGCCAGCAGCTTGAATCCGGGGCCCTATGGCTACACCTTC.

The chain combines TRBV4-3 with TRBJ2-3; D remains ambiguous. This CDR3 comprises 15 residues. CDR1 LGHNA and CDR2 YSLEER come from the germline V gene. V was shortened by 0 bases and J by 5 bases, with 12 bases between the two germline ends. CDR3 nucleotide sequence: TGCGCCAGCAGCCAAGAAAAGAGGTCGAGAGATACGCAGTATTTT. Its protein is CASSQEKRSRDTQYF.

V gene TRBV9 combines with J gene TRBJ2-2, with D perhaps given as TRBD1 or TRBD2 (6 bases each). V was clipped by 3 bases and J by 6 bases, with 9 bases between them. This CDR3 has 13 amino acids. The germline V gene has CDR1 SGDLS and CDR2 YYNGEE. The CDR3 sequence: CASSEGGAGELFF. The CDR3 DNA follows: TGTGCCAGCAGCGAGGGGGGAGCCGGGGAGCTGTTTTTT.

This clonotype has a handful of counts. The CDR3 bases are TGTGCCAGCAGCCACGGGACTATCTACAATGAGCAGTTCTTC. Its protein product is CASSHGTIYNEQFF. The chain uses TRBV5-6 and TRBJ2-1; 7 bases are shared with TRBD2. The ends lost 4 bases at V and 3 bases at J; junction bases unmatched: 4. This CDR3 is 14 amino acids long. Germline CDR1 and CDR2: SGHDT and YYEEEE.

The rearrangement links TRBV7-9 to TRBJ1-4; no reliable D call. Trimming shortened V by 5 bases and J by 3 bases, and 13 bases separated the two germline ends. CDR3 length: 15 amino acids. Germline V gene data show CDR1 as SEHNR and CDR2 as FQNEAQ (reference sequence). The CDR3 loop is CASSPQAGSNEKLFF. The CDR3 nucleotides are TGTGCCAGCAGCCCCCAGGCGGGGTCTAATGAAAAACTGTTTTTT. The whole variable domain, remainder taken from reference TRBV7-9 and TRBJ1-4, is DTGVSQNPRHKITKRGQNVTFRCDPISEHNRLYWYRQTLGQGPEFLTYFQNEAQLEKSRLLSDRFSAERPKGSFSTLEIQRTEQGDSAMYLCASSPQAGSNEKLFFGSGTQLSVL.

V gene TRBV5-1 combines with J gene TRBJ1-1; D gene unclear. V shed 4 bases and J shed 5 bases, with 15 bases lying between them. This CDR3 region has 14 residues. Looked up from germline, CDR1 is SGHRS and CDR2 is YFSETQ. The CDR3, as DNA: TGCGCCAGCAGCCCGGGTATGGTGTGGACTGAAGCTTTCTTT. Translation: CASSPGMVWTEAFF.

This clonotype was seen more than once but under ten times. The CDR3 loop is CASSQDFSHRPGELFF. Here the CDR3 DNA reads TGTGCCAGCAGCCAAGACTTCAGTCACCGGCCCGGGGAGCTGTTTTTT. The chain has TRBV3-1 and TRBJ2-2; D uncertain. CDR3 length equals 16 residues. Trimming took 0 bases from V and 6 from J, leaving 14 bases between them. Germline V lookup: CDR1 LGHDT, CDR2 YNNKEL (reference sequence).

The chain is built from TRBV7-2 and TRBJ2-7; 11 bases are a match to TRBD1. CDR3 length: 15 amino acids. Per the germline V gene, CDR1 is SGHTA and CDR2 is FQGNSA. V was clipped by 5 bases and J by 3 bases; unmatched bases: 6. The DNA of the CDR3 is TGTGCCAGCAGCCGCCTGGGACAGGGGGACTACGAGCAGTACTTC. Translation gives CASSRLGQGDYEQYF.

The V and J genes are TRBV29-1 and TRBJ2-1, with 7 bases fitting TRBD2. After removal of 5 bases from V and 4 bases from J, the junction contained 5 bases not matched to a gene. CDR3 length: 13 residues. Per germline, CDR1 SQVTM and CDR2 ANQGSEA. DNA of the CDR3: TGCAGCGTTCTAGCGGCAACTTACAATGAGCAGTTCTTC. This translates into CSVLAATYNEQFF.